A selection of T cell receptor beta chains follows, all from one sample in a study of T cell responses to AZD1222 COVID-19 vaccine. Produced via immunoSEQ multiplex PCR; TCRdb's table is partial and in-frame only. The sample consists of 150,000 to 200,000 clones, 75% to 90% of them appearing once. Material: peripheral blood, obtained on day 0 of AZD1222 vaccination. These receptors came from an adult in good health. The CDR3 runs from the conserved cysteine through the conserved F or W. The order of the fields is clone size, V gene, D gene, J gene, CDR3 protein, CDR3 DNA. A D gene is named only where the DNA matches it firmly. The size field is filled for only some rows; it gives once, few, many or a size class.

once,TRBV5-1,NA,TRBJ2-1,CASSLGVSRGNNEQFF,TGCGCCAGCAGCCTCGGCGTCTCTAGGGGTAACAATGAGCAGTTCTTC
NA,TRBV5-8,NA,TRBJ2-3,CASSRGDSTDTQYF,TGTGCCAGCAGCAGGGGGGACAGCACAGATACGCAGTATTTT
NA,TRBV9,TRBD1,TRBJ2-5,CASSVTGTGRETQYF,TGTGCCAGCAGCGTAACCGGGACAGGGAGAGAGACCCAGTACTTC
NA,TRBV3-1/TRBV3-2,NA,TRBJ1-5,CASSPGDERGNQPQHF,TGTGCCAGCAGCCCTGGGGACGAGCGTGGCAATCAGCCCCAGCATTTT
NA,TRBV5-8,TRBD2,TRBJ2-3,CATQRTSGPDTQYF,TGTGCCACCCAACGGACTAGCGGCCCAGATACGCAGTATTTT
NA,TRBV2,NA,TRBJ2-2,CASMTGSMGGWELFF,TGTGCCAGCATGACGGGTTCAATGGGAGGTTGGGAGCTGTTTTTT
once,TRBV29-1,NA,TRBJ2-5,CSVAQETQYF,TGCAGCGTTGCCCAAGAGACCCAGTACTTC
once,TRBV4-1,NA,TRBJ2-5,CASSQPGVVPRETQYF,TGCGCCAGCAGCCAACCTGGGGTAGTTCCTCGGGAGACCCAGTACTTC
NA,TRBV6-5,TRBD1,TRBJ1-2,CASSRQGAVYYGYTF,TGTGCCAGCAGCCGACAGGGGGCCGTCTACTATGGCTACACCTTC
NA,TRBV13,TRBD2,TRBJ2-5,CASSSRSSGGTQYF,TGTGCCAGCAGCTCTCGGAGTAGCGGGGGGACCCAGTACTTC
NA,TRBV15,NA,TRBJ1-2,CATSRARDTYGYTF,TGTGCCACCAGCAGAGCCAGAGATACTTATGGCTACACCTTC
NA,TRBV6-5,NA,TRBJ2-1,CASSYAPSRSYNEQFF,TGTGCCAGCAGTTACGCGCCGTCTCGGTCCTACAATGAGCAGTTCTTC
NA,TRBV19,TRBD1,TRBJ1-2,CASYRGYGYTF,TGTGCCAGTTACAGGGGCTATGGCTACACCTTC
NA,TRBV28,NA,TRBJ1-2,CASSPLTVGPSLNYGYTF,TGTGCCAGCAGTCCTCTGACGGTGGGCCCGTCCCTTAACTATGGCTACACCTTC
once,TRBV7-9,TRBD1,TRBJ1-2,CASSFEGQGNYGYTF,TGTGCCAGCAGCTTTGAGGGACAGGGTAACTATGGCTACACCTTC
few,TRBV27,TRBD1,TRBJ1-2,CASSPGTGYGYTF,TGTGCCAGCAGTCCAGGGACAGGGTACGGCTACACCTTC
few,TRBV11-2,NA,TRBJ1-3,CASSFTTGRGGNTIYF,TGTGCCAGCAGCTTTACCACAGGGAGGGGTGGAAACACCATATATTTT
once,TRBV10-1,NA,TRBJ1-6,CANSERNSPLHF,TGCGCCAACTCGGAGCGCAATTCACCCCTCCACTTT
NA,TRBV18,TRBD1,TRBJ1-2,CASSPPGQGSDGYTF,TGTGCCAGCTCACCACCTGGACAGGGGTCTGACGGCTACACCTTC
NA,TRBV28,NA,TRBJ2-7,CASSLIPGSGYEQYF,TGTGCCAGCAGTTTAATCCCCGGGAGCGGTTACGAGCAGTACTTC
NA,TRBV5-6,NA,TRBJ2-2,CASSQTNTGELFF,TGTGCCAGCAGCCAGACTAACACCGGGGAGCTGTTTTTT
NA,TRBV4-3,TRBD1,TRBJ1-6,CASSRGQGGSPLHF,TGCGCCAGCAGCCGCGGACAGGGAGGGTCACCCCTCCACTTT
NA,TRBV5-5,NA,TRBJ2-5,CASSLYTTAEAQYF,TGTGCCAGCAGCTTGTATACCACGGCAGAGGCCCAGTACTTC
NA,TRBV11-2,NA,TRBJ2-2,CASSLMGSNTGELFF,TGTGCCAGCAGCTTAATGGGGTCGAACACCGGGGAGCTGTTTTTT
NA,TRBV4-1,TRBD1,TRBJ2-7,CASSSSGTGSYEQYF,TGCGCCAGCAGCTCATCCGGGACAGGGTCCTACGAGCAGTACTTC
NA,TRBV28,TRBD1,TRBJ1-6,CASRNAGTGIGNSPLHF,TGTGCCAGCCGAAATGCCGGGACAGGGATAGGTAATTCACCCCTCCACTTT
NA,TRBV3-1/TRBV3-2,NA,TRBJ2-7,CASSLTINEQYF,TGTGCCAGCAGTCTGACAATCAACGAGCAGTACTTC
NA,TRBV6-5,TRBD1,TRBJ1-3,CASSQQGVGFTIYF,TGTGCCAGCAGTCAACAGGGGGTCGGGTTCACCATATATTTT
NA,TRBV2,TRBD2,TRBJ2-1,CASRRLGLAAYNEQFF,TGTGCCAGCAGAAGGTTAGGACTAGCAGCCTACAATGAGCAGTTCTTC
NA,TRBV27,TRBD1,TRBJ1-2,CASSPRQGLFNYGYTF,TGTGCCAGCAGTCCAAGACAGGGCCTCTTTAACTATGGCTACACCTTC
once,TRBV28,NA,TRBJ1-1,CASSPQMTLGTEAFF,TGTGCCAGCAGTCCCCAAATGACCCTCGGCACTGAAGCTTTCTTT
NA,TRBV9,TRBD2,TRBJ2-1,CASSEPAGEPSRNEQFF,TGTGCCAGCAGCGAGCCAGCGGGGGAGCCTTCTCGGAATGAGCAGTTCTTC
NA,TRBV12-3/TRBV12-4,NA,TRBJ1-2,CASTLGFRGYTF,TGTGCCAGCACCCTAGGGTTCCGTGGCTACACCTTC
NA,TRBV29-1,NA,TRBJ1-5,CSVKTGGRSQPQHF,TGCAGCGTTAAGACAGGAGGGCGAAGTCAGCCCCAGCATTTT
NA,TRBV5-1,TRBD1,TRBJ1-5,CASSLGTGTSNQPQHF,TGCGCCAGCAGCCTGGGGACAGGGACGAGCAATCAGCCCCAGCATTTT
few,TRBV18,NA,TRBJ1-5,CASSPWSGGDQPQHF,TGTGCCAGCTCACCTTGGTCGGGGGGGGATCAGCCCCAGCATTTT
NA,TRBV6-2/TRBV6-3,NA,TRBJ2-5,CASSNSQETQYF,TGTGCCAGCAGTAACAGCCAAGAGACCCAGTACTTC
NA,TRBV28,TRBD1,TRBJ1-5,CASGTPGQGNQPQHF,TGTGCCAGCGGCACACCGGGACAGGGTAATCAGCCCCAGCATTTT
NA,TRBV5-4,TRBD2,TRBJ2-5,CASSLTSGPQETQYF,TGTGCCAGCAGCTTGACTAGCGGGCCACAAGAGACCCAGTACTTC
once,TRBV7-2,NA,TRBJ2-7,CASSPSAYEQYF,TGTGCCAGCAGCCCCTCTGCCTACGAGCAGTACTTC
once,TRBV5-4,NA,TRBJ2-1,CASSLASRRPEQFF,TGTGCCAGCAGCTTGGCCTCCCGGCGGCCTGAGCAGTTCTTC
NA,TRBV19,NA,TRBJ1-2,CASRNRDTNYGYTF,TGTGCCAGTAGAAACCGGGACACCAACTATGGCTACACCTTC
NA,TRBV21-1,NA,TRBJ1-1,CASSWGQDLNTEAFF,TGTGCCAGCAGCTGGGGACAGGACCTGAACACTGAAGCTTTCTTT
NA,TRBV6-2/TRBV6-3,NA,TRBJ1-2,CASSYALSTPGRGGYTF,TGTGCCAGCAGTTATGCCCTTTCTACACCGGGACGTGGGGGCTACACCTTC
NA,TRBV28,TRBD1,TRBJ2-7,CASSSPTGSNEQYF,TGTGCCAGCAGTTCCCCGACAGGGAGCAACGAGCAGTACTTC
NA,TRBV6-5,NA,TRBJ1-4,CASAGYRATNEKLFF,TGTGCCAGCGCGGGCTATCGTGCAACTAATGAAAAACTGTTTTTT
NA,TRBV6-2/TRBV6-3,TRBD1,TRBJ1-5,CASSRDFQGAGQPQHF,TGTGCCAGCAGCAGAGACTTCCAGGGGGCCGGTCAGCCCCAGCATTTT